These T cell receptor beta chains were read from a single sample in a study of blood T cell repertoires in COVID-19. The table came from immunoSEQ multiplex PCR; TCRdb's copy has only in-frame clones and leaves some out. The repertoire includes 140,000 to 150,000 clones, over 70% of them detected once, and 10% to 13% sits in the top ten. The sample taken for sequencing was peripheral blood. The receptors here all came from a man aged 60 to 69 with active or convalescent COVID-19. The CDR3 runs from the conserved cysteine through the conserved F or W. D genes are given only for firm matches. Clone sizes are given selectively: once, few, many, or a class where the clone is expanded.

clone_size j_call d_call v_call cdr3_nt cdr3_aa
NA TRBJ1-2 TRBD1 TRBV6-2/TRBV6-3 TGTGCCAGCAGTTACGGACAGGGTGTCGGCTACACCTTC CASSYGQGVGYTF
NA TRBJ1-3 NA TRBV2 TGTGCCAGCAGAAGAGAAAGCTCTGGAAACACCATATATTTT CASRRESSGNTIYF
NA TRBJ1-5 NA TRBV18 TGTGCCAGCTCACCGGAAGGGGCTCAGCCCCAGCATTTT CASSPEGAQPQHF
few TRBJ1-5 NA TRBV6-5 TGTGCCAGCGCCAGGTATAGCAATCAGCCCCAGCATTTT CASARYSNQPQHF
once TRBJ1-5 NA TRBV6-1 TGTGCCAGCAGTGAAGCGTGGACAGCTTGGTTGCATTTT CASSEAWTAWLHF
once TRBJ1-4 NA TRBV6-5 TGTGCCAGCAGTTATCAGGGAAATAATGAAAAACTGTTTTTT CASSYQGNNEKLFF
NA TRBJ2-2 NA TRBV21-1 TGTGCCAGCAGCAAAGCCCCATTGAACACCGGGGAGCTGTTTTTT CASSKAPLNTGELFF
NA TRBJ2-3 TRBD1 TRBV7-3 TGTGCCAGCAGTCGACAGGGGTTGAGTAGAACAGATACGCAGTATTTT CASSRQGLSRTDTQYF
NA TRBJ2-1 TRBD2 TRBV7-9 TGTGCCAATAAGCGGGAGGACTCCTACAATGAGCAGTTCTTC CANKREDSYNEQFF
NA TRBJ2-1 TRBD1 TRBV29-1 TGCAGCGTCGGACAGGGAGCCAATGAGCAGTTCTTC CSVGQGANEQFF
NA TRBJ1-5 NA TRBV7-2 TGTGCCAGCAGCTTAGGGGACATAGGCAATCAGCCCCAGCATTTT CASSLGDIGNQPQHF
NA TRBJ2-7 NA TRBV7-6 TGTGCCAGCAGCTTAGGGGAGGTTTACTCCTACGAGCAGTACTTC CASSLGEVYSYEQYF
NA TRBJ2-1 TRBD2 TRBV19 TGTGCCAGTAGTATAGCATCTAGCGGGAGGAGAAATGAGCAGTTCTTC CASSIASSGRRNEQFF
NA TRBJ2-7 NA TRBV11-3 TGTGCCAGCAGCTTAGGACGGGGGACCCTAAACTACGAGCAGTACTTC CASSLGRGTLNYEQYF
NA TRBJ1-4 NA TRBV7-8 TGTGCCAGCAGCGGAACAGGGTTTGCTGAAAAACTGTTTTTT CASSGTGFAEKLFF
NA TRBJ1-2 NA TRBV6-5 TGTGCCAGCAGTTACTACCCGGGAGCCCCGAGCTATGGCTACACCTTC CASSYYPGAPSYGYTF
NA TRBJ1-5 TRBD1 TRBV24-1 TGTGCCACCAGTGGTACCGGGACAGGGGTGTGGCCCCAGCATTTT CATSGTGTGVWPQHF
once TRBJ2-3 TRBD2 TRBV28 TGTGCCAGCAAGATCAATGGGCTAGCGGGAGGTAGCACAGATACGCAGTATTTT CASKINGLAGGSTDTQYF
once TRBJ2-1 NA TRBV21-1 TGTGCCAGCAGCAAACCAACAGACAGAATTCACAATGAGCAGTTCTTC CASSKPTDRIHNEQFF
NA TRBJ1-4 TRBD1 TRBV29-1 TGCAGCAGGAAGACAGGGAAGGGGGAAAAACTGTTTTTT CSRKTGKGEKLFF
NA TRBJ2-3 TRBD1 TRBV10-1 TGCGCCAGCAGTGAGAAAGGGACAGGGCCAGATACGCAGTATTTT CASSEKGTGPDTQYF
NA TRBJ2-1 NA TRBV7-9 TGTGCCAGCAGCCAAGTTTTTGCGGCAGGGTCTCATGAGCAGTTCTTC CASSQVFAAGSHEQFF
NA TRBJ2-2 NA TRBV28 TGTGCCAGCAGTCCCCCCCCCGGCACCGGGGAGCTGTTTTTT CASSPPPGTGELFF
NA TRBJ2-7 TRBD2 TRBV28 TGTGCCAGCAGTCCAACTAGCGGGATATCCGAGCAGTACTTC CASSPTSGISEQYF
few TRBJ2-2 NA TRBV24-1 TGTGCCACCAGTGCTCCCATGGGGGGACCGGCCACCGGGGAGCTGTTTTTT CATSAPMGGPATGELFF
NA TRBJ1-1 NA TRBV19 TGTGCCAGTAGTCAAGGGACTTTCACTGAAGCTTTCTTT CASSQGTFTEAFF
NA TRBJ1-4 NA TRBV7-9 TGTGCCAGCAGCCCCTGGGGGGGAGGCACTAATGAAAAACTGTTTTTT CASSPWGGGTNEKLFF
NA TRBJ1-2 NA TRBV5-5 TGTGCCAGCAGCTCTCAGGACAGAGCTAACTATGGCTACACCTTC CASSSQDRANYGYTF
NA TRBJ1-1 TRBD1 TRBV5-8 TGTGCCAGCAGCTGGGAGGGGACAGGGATGAACACTGAAGCTTTCTTT CASSWEGTGMNTEAFF
NA TRBJ1-3 NA TRBV28 NA CASSSGVPGNTIYF
NA TRBJ1-1 NA TRBV4-3 TGCGCCAGCAGCCTAGGAGGGGCTGGGATGAACACTGAAGCTTTCTTT CASSLGGAGMNTEAFF
NA TRBJ1-3 TRBD1 TRBV20-1 TGCAGTGCTAGTAGACAGGGGCTGGGAAACACCATATATTTT CSASRQGLGNTIYF
NA TRBJ2-7 TRBD2 TRBV27 TGTGCCGGGGACTTCGGGAGGACACGCTCCTACGAGCAGTACTTC CAGDFGRTRSYEQYF
NA TRBJ2-7 NA TRBV6-1 TGTGCCAGCAGTGAAGTCCCCCAGGACTACGAGCAGTACTTC CASSEVPQDYEQYF
NA TRBJ2-7 TRBD2 TRBV28 TGTGCCAGCAGCGGGGGGACCTACGAGCAGTACTTC CASSGGTYEQYF